The sequence of this T cell receptor (beta chain) was determined in a study of cytomegalovirus exposure and HLA in healthy donors. About the research overall: A previous analysis identified approximately 120 million unique TCR beta sequences derived from some 170 million T cells. Some 87 million unique TCRs from HLA-typed donors were held in an early release of data.

Primers included in the PCR were 60 Vbeta and 13 Jbeta primers. Some clones are missing from TCRdb's copy, which holds only in-frame ones; the method was immunoSEQ multiplex PCR. Of roughly 56,000 clones in the sample, 75% to 85% were seen once. About this clone itself: What it recognizes is unknown.

Study outcomes and limitations: Sequences of the TCR beta chain were said to predict the HLA-A and HLA-B alleles of most subjects accurately. As a later analysis showed, several of the most significant clusters appeared to be linked to common viral pathogens.

Unmatched junction bases numbered 4, after V lost 5 bases and J lost 3 bases. The length of the CDR3 is 15 residues. Germline V gene data show CDR1 as KGHSH and CDR2 as LQKENI. The receptor comes from a man aged 45-60 years in good health and CMV-seropositive. The sample comprised PBMCs. The chain couples TRBV18 to TRBJ1-5, with 10 bases identical to TRBD1. The CDR3 sequence is CASSERQGANQPQHF. In nucleotides, the CDR3 is TGTGCCAGCTCAGAGAGACAGGGGGCCAATCAGCCCCAGCATTTT.